The present T cell receptor (beta chain) was sequenced within a study of blood T cell repertoires in COVID-19. As originally analysed: Amplification of reference gene primers provided the estimated nucleated cell counts. Sequencing used immunoSEQ multiplex PCR; TCRdb keeps in-frame clones, though not all of them. That table is the source of V, J and clone size, and D and trimming were worked out from the DNA. This sample has around 80,000 clones; 70% to 85% occur once, and the top ten carry around 13%. V was cut by 3 bases and J by 2 bases, with 14 bases left in between. The germline V gene has CDR1 SGHRS and CDR2 YFSETQ. The CDR3 has 15 residues.

The chain is built from TRBV5-1 and TRBJ2-5; possibly TRBD2 for D (6 bases). The source is a human donor in a cohort sampled during active COVID-19. Material: peripheral blood. The CDR3 here is CASSYGGLWQETQYF. CDR3 bases: TGCGCCAGCAGCTATGGGGGGTTATGGCAAGAGACCCAGTACTTC.